The 20 T cell receptor beta chains below come from one sample, sequenced in a study of cytomegalovirus exposure and HLA in healthy donors. The study ran its PCR with 60 Vbeta and 13 Jbeta primers. Produced via immunoSEQ multiplex PCR; TCRdb's table is partial and in-frame only. The sample includes around 160,000 clones, 68% of them seen just once. The sequenced material came from PBMCs. These receptors all stem from a man over 45 in good health and CMV-seronegative.

This clone was observed a handful of times. V and J are TRBV19 and TRBJ2-7; D is uncertain. V lost 0 bases to trimming and J lost 2 bases, with 11 bases between them. The CDR3 contains 15 residues. Germline CDR1 and CDR2: LNHDA and SQIVND (reference sequence). CDR3 DNA sequence: TGTGCCAGTAGTATAGAGTTCGGCAGGCCCTACGAGCAGTACTTC. Amino acids: CASSIEFGRPYEQYF.

The rearrangement links TRBV6-5 to TRBJ1-2; maybe TRBD1 (5 bases). The CDR3 is made up of 16 amino acids. Deletions cut 0 bases from V and 4 bases from J, with 15 bases between. In germline, CDR1 is MNHEY, CDR2 SVGAGI. The CDR3 protein is CASSYSIPGLGYGYTF. In DNA form, the CDR3 reads TGTGCCAGCAGTTACTCAATCCCAGGGCTGGGCTATGGCTACACCTTC.

The chain couples TRBV6-5 to TRBJ1-2; D may be TRBD1 (6 bases). The CDR3 is made up of 15 amino acids. V lost 6 bases and J 5 bases, leaving 19 bases between the germline ends. Germline V lookup: CDR1 MNHEY, CDR2 SVGAGI. CDR3 protein: CASSTSQGYGYGYTF. The CDR3 bases are TGTGCCAGCAGCACAAGTCAGGGGTATGGGTATGGCTACACCTTC.

The chain uses TRBV9 and TRBJ2-3; 9 bases map to TRBD2. The ends lost 0 bases at V and 7 bases at J; junction bases unmatched: 12. Germline CDR1 SGDLS, CDR2 YYNGEE. CDR3 size: 17 residues. DNA of the CDR3: TGTGCCAGCAGCGTAGGGGGGAGCGGGGGGATTTTTCATACGCAGTATTTT. It encodes CASSVGGSGGIFHTQYF.

The rearrangement links TRBV5-1 to TRBJ2-1; TRBD2 aligns across 8 bases. CDR3 size: 13 residues. The V and J ends lost 0 bases and 10 bases, in that order; junction bases with no gene match: 3. Looked up from germline, CDR1 is SGHRS and CDR2 is YFSETQ. The CDR3 DNA reads as TGCGCCAGCAGCTTGGTGATAGCGGGGGAGCAGTTCTTC. Encoded protein: CASSLVIAGEQFF.

The chain links TRBV27 to TRBJ2-7, with TRBD1 as a possible D gene (6 bases). This CDR3 has 12 residues. The V end lost 6 bases, the J end lost 8 bases, and 14 bases lay between the germline ends. Germline V lookup: CDR1 MNHEY, CDR2 SMNVEV (reference sequence). This CDR3 reads CASSSRGNKQYF. The DNA of the CDR3 is TGTGCCAGCAGCTCAAGGGGGAATAAGCAGTACTTC.

CDR3 residues: CSVEISGGAYNEQFF. In DNA form, the CDR3 reads TGCAGCGTTGAGATCAGCGGGGGCGCCTACAATGAGCAGTTCTTC. The chain combines TRBV29-1 with TRBJ2-1; 8 nucleotides align to TRBD2. This CDR3 contains 15 residues. Germline V gene sequence: CDR1 SQVTM, CDR2 ANQGSEA. V shed 3 bases, J shed 2 bases, and the junction held 6 bases outside the gene matches.

With regard to this clone: The same CDR3 arises from other DNA sequences in this sample as well. The rearrangement links TRBV5-1 to TRBJ1-2, with D possibly TRBD1 on 6 matching bases. CDR3 length: 14 residues. With 0 bases removed from V and 2 bases from J, the gap between germline ends came to 8 bases. CDR1 is SGHRS and CDR2 is YFSETQ in the germline V gene. The CDR3 DNA reads TGCGCCAGCAGCTTGGCAGGGGAGAACTATGGCTACACCTTC. This translates into CASSLAGENYGYTF.

The V gene is TRBV7-2, the J gene TRBJ2-3; 11 bases match TRBD2. V gave up 4 bases and J gave up 2 bases; unmatched junction bases: 2. Germline V gene lookup returns CDR1 SGHTA and CDR2 FQGNSA. The CDR3 contains 15 residues. Here the CDR3 reads CASSYSGGVTDTQYF. As DNA, the CDR3 is TGTGCCAGCAGCTATAGCGGGGGGGTCACAGATACGCAGTATTTT.

V is TRBV28 and J is TRBJ2-5; no clear D. This CDR3 has 15 residues. With 5 bases removed from V and 4 bases from J, the gap between germline ends came to 17 bases. Germline V gene lookup returns CDR1 MDHEN and CDR2 SYDVKM. CDR3 amino acids: CASSPQGRFGETQYF. The CDR3 DNA reads as TGTGCCAGCAGTCCCCAAGGCAGGTTCGGAGAGACCCAGTACTTC.

The chain combines TRBV6-5 with TRBJ2-7; possibly TRBD1 for D (6 bases). This CDR3 has 15 amino acids. The germline gives CDR1 MNHEY, CDR2 SVGAGI. The V end was cut by 6 bases, the J end by 3 bases, with 18 bases between. The CDR3 sequence: CASSHPPDRYYEQYF. The CDR3 DNA follows: TGTGCCAGCAGCCACCCGCCGGACAGATACTACGAGCAGTACTTC.

The rearrangement links TRBV5-6 to TRBJ1-2; D is unresolved. The germline V gene has CDR1 SGHDT and CDR2 YYEEEE. V lost 1 base, J lost 4 bases, and 8 bases lay in between. This CDR3 spans 13 amino acids. The chain's CDR3 is CASSLTDGYGYTF. In nucleotides, the CDR3 is TGTGCCAGCAGCTTGACAGATGGCTATGGCTACACCTTC.

The CDR3 is CASSFEPPGLTGNTIYF. The DNA of the CDR3 is TGTGCCAGCAGTTTCGAGCCCCCAGGGCTTACGGGAAACACCATATATTTT. J is TRBJ1-3 and V is TRBV27; D is possibly TRBD1 (5 bases). V was pared by 3 bases and J by 4 bases, with 19 bases between. The V gene's germline CDR1 is MNHEY and CDR2 SMNVEV (reference sequence). The CDR3 contains 17 residues.

The chain recombines TRBV6-5 with TRBJ2-2, with a weak D call TRBD2 (7 bases). The CDR3 has 16 residues. Germline V lookup: CDR1 MNHEY, CDR2 SVGAGI. Trimming cost V 2 bases and J 6 bases, with 16 bases left between them. The CDR3 here is CASSYNNRAGAGELFF. CDR3 DNA: TGTGCCAGCAGTTACAATAACAGGGCGGGAGCCGGGGAGCTGTTTTTT.

Comment on this clone: Other DNA sequences of this sample code for an identical CDR3. The chain couples TRBV6-5 to TRBJ1-1, with D possibly TRBD1 on 6 matching bases. Deletions cut 0 bases from V and 5 bases from J, with 13 bases between. This CDR3 has 15 residues. The V gene's germline CDR1 is MNHEY and CDR2 SVGAGI. CDR3 sequence (DNA): TGTGCCAGCAGTTACTCACCAGGGGTTAAGACTGAAGCTTTCTTT. Its protein is CASSYSPGVKTEAFF.

Remarks on this clone: The same CDR3 can be traced to other DNA sequences in this sample. CDR3 sequence reads: CASRQGPYNSPLHF. In DNA form, the CDR3 reads TGTGCCAGTAGACAGGGTCCCTATAATTCACCCCTCCACTTT. The chain combines TRBV19 with TRBJ1-6, with D perhaps matching TRBD1 (6 bases). V was clipped by 6 bases and J by 2 bases, with 8 bases between them. The CDR3 extends over 14 amino acids. Germline loops: CDR1 LNHDA, CDR2 SQIVND (reference sequence). Drawing the rest from reference TRBV19 and TRBJ1-6, the complete variable domain is DGGITQSPKYLFRKEGQNVTLSCEQNLNHDAMYWYRQDPGQGLRLIYYSQIVNDFQKGDIAEGYSVSREKKESFPLTVTSAQKNPTAFYLCASRQGPYNSPLHFGNGTRLTVT.

In its sample, this clone was seen a few times. The chain combines TRBV6-5 with TRBJ2-5, with TRBD2 identical over 10 bases. The CDR3 is 15 residues long. Looked up from germline, CDR1 is MNHEY and CDR2 is SVGAGI. J gave up 4 bases and V 6 bases, and 8 bases lay outside the gene matches. CDR3 region: CASRPERGGRETQYF. The CDR3 region has the DNA TGTGCCAGCAGACCCGAGCGGGGGGGCCGAGAGACCCAGTACTTC.

The chain couples TRBV4-3 to TRBJ2-7; 8 nucleotides match TRBD2. The CDR3 runs 17 residues. J was trimmed by 2 bases and V by 0 bases; bases with no gene match: 9. Germline CDR1 reads LGHNA; CDR2 reads YSLEER. The CDR3 coding sequence is TGCGCCAGCAGCCAAGAAGGGGCGGGGGGCCTTCCCTACGAGCAGTACTTC. The encoded protein is CASSQEGAGGLPYEQYF.

This sequence joins TRBV7-2 and TRBJ2-7; D might be TRBD2 (6 bases). Germline V lookup: CDR1 SGHTA, CDR2 FQGNSA. With 5 bases removed from V and 2 bases from J, the gap between germline ends came to 16 bases. The CDR3 runs 15 residues. The CDR3 protein is CASSPSSGGTYEQYF. DNA of the CDR3: TGTGCCAGCAGCCCAAGCTCCGGGGGAACCTACGAGCAGTACTTC. Supplemented by reference TRBV7-2 and TRBJ2-7, the full variable domain reads GAGVSQSPSNKVTEKGKDVELRCDPISGHTALYWYRQSLGQGLEFLIYFQGNSAPDKSGLPSDRFSAERTGGSVSTLTIQRTQQEDSAVYLCASSPSSGGTYEQYFGPGTRLTVT.

The rearrangement joins TRBV6-6 to TRBJ1-1, with D possibly TRBD1 on 5 matching bases. V was pared by 2 bases and J by 1 base, with 14 bases between. Germline V CDR1 and CDR2: MNHNY, SVGAGI (reference sequence). This CDR3 region has 16 residues. CDR3 DNA sequence: TGTGCCAGCAGTTACCCCGGGGGGAAACCGAACACTGAAGCTTTCTTT. Translating it yields CASSYPGGKPNTEAFF.